This T cell receptor (beta chain) came from a study of T cells in Graves' hyperthyroidism and ophthalmopathy. Study-wide points: The model identified upcoming ophthalmopathy a median approximately 6.4 months ahead of onset.

RNA transcripts yielded amplified TCR beta CDR3 regions. RT-PCR in the first round (using the HTBI primer set) targeted the TCR CDR3. TCRdb redid the calling of the multiplex PCR reads with MiXCR, one entry per CDR3 protein. The sample yields approximately 710,000 distinct CDR3 sequences, roughly 17% seen once. On this clonotype: Its antigen is as yet unknown.

The TCR originated in a man aged 50 to 60 with Graves' hyperthyroidism. Sequenced material: blood.

CDR3 amino acids: CASGIAGGQHGELFF. DNA for the CDR3: TGTGCCAGCGGCATAGCGGGAGGGCAGCACGGGGAGCTGTTTTTT. V usage is TRBV7-3 and J usage is TRBJ2-2, with 11 bases lining up with TRBD2. The J segment lost 7 bases and the V segment lost 8 bases, leaving 9 bases of the junction unmatched. Germline assignment: CDR1 SGHTA and CDR2 FQGTGA. The CDR3 consists of 15 residues.